This T cell receptor beta chain originates from a study of response to subunit inactivated influenza vaccine. Study-level findings and limits: Researchers suggested that each seasonal influenza vaccination recruits few new T cells.

V was pared by 0 bases and J by 3 bases, with 4 bases of the junction left unmatched. Germline V gives CDR1 DFQATT, CDR2 SNEGSKA (reference sequence). The CDR3 contains 15 residues. A word on this clonotype: Its antigen is not known.

TCRdb reprocessed the RT-PCR reads with MiXCR, giving one entry per CDR3 protein. The sample records about 530,000 distinct CDR3 sequences, around 13% being singletons. This chain connects TRBV20-1 to TRBJ2-2; TRBD2 matches at 7 bases. This clonotype was sampled from a man aged 50 to 59 who received an inactivated influenza vaccine. This material consisted of PBMCs from blood, taken 40 to 50 days after vaccination. DNA of the CDR3: TGCAGTGCTAGAGAAAATGGACTAGACACCGGGGAGCTGTTTTTT. Translation: CSARENGLDTGELFF.